This T cell receptor beta chain was captured by sequencing in a study of T cells in Graves' hyperthyroidism and ophthalmopathy. Background on the study: Once the initial diagnosis was made, peripheral blood was obtained before any treatment. Findings of the study overall: Researchers found most expanded thyroid clonotypes above 0.001 in blood as well. Using 13 V-J features, a model discriminated ophthalmopathy from stable hyperthyroidism.

Concerning this clonotype itself: Its antigen is still unknown.

Germline CDR1 reads SGHRS; CDR2 reads YFSETQ. J lost 9 bases, V lost 0 bases, and 9 bases had no gene match. The CDR3 has 16 residues. Amplified TCR beta CDR3 regions came from RNA transcripts. The HTBI primer set was used in a first-round RT-PCR of the TCR CDR3. TCRdb re-called the multiplex PCR reads with MiXCR, one entry per CDR3 protein. The sample records about 350,000 distinct CDR3 sequences, 15% to 20% being singletons. The chain is built from TRBV5-1 and TRBJ1-6; 7 nucleotides line up with TRBD1. The receptor comes from a woman in her thirties or forties with Graves' ophthalmopathy. The sequenced material came from blood. CDR3 coding DNA: TGCGCCAGCAGCTTGGTATTTCAGGGGGTTGGTTCACCCCTCCACTTT. Protein product: CASSLVFQGVGSPLHF. The full variable domain, its missing parts supplied by reference TRBV5-1 and TRBJ1-6, is KAGVTQTPRYLIKTRGQQVTLSCSPISGHRSVSWYQQTPGQGLQFLFEYFSETQRNKGNFPGRFSGRQFSNSRSEMNVSTLELGDSALYLCASSLVFQGVGSPLHFGNGTRLTVT.